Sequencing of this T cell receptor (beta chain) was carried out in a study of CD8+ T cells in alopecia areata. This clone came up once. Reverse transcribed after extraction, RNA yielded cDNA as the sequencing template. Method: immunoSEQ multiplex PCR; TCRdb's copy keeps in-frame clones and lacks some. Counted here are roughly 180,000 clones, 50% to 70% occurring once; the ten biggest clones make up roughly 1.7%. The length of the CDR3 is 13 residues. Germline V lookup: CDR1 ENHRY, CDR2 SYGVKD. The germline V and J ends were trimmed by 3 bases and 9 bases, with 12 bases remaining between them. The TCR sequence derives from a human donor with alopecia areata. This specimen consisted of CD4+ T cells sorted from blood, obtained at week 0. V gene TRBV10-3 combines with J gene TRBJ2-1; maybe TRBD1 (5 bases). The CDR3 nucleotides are TGTGCCATCAGTGATAGAGACAGTTCTGAGCAGTTCTTC. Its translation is CAISDRDSSEQFF.